A single sample is the source of the 21 T cell receptor beta chains below, sequenced in a study of blood T cell repertoires in COVID-19. Only in-frame clones appear in the TCRdb table, and some are missing; sequencing was by immunoSEQ multiplex PCR. This sample has 200,000 to 250,000 clones, with about 83% found just once. The sequenced material came from peripheral blood. Source of these receptors: a woman in her thirties with COVID-19, enrolled during active disease.

The gene calls are TRBV5-1 and TRBJ2-7; TRBD1 agrees at 9 bases. The ends lost 2 bases at V and 7 bases at J; junction bases unmatched: 10. The V gene's germline CDR1 is SGHRS and CDR2 YFSETQ. CDR3 length equals 15 residues. CDR3: CASSFDPGQGWEQYF. The CDR3 DNA sequence: TGCGCCAGCAGCTTCGACCCGGGACAGGGTTGGGAGCAGTACTTC.

The chain employs TRBV15 and TRBJ1-4, with a weak D call TRBD1 (5 bases). CDR3 length: 15 residues. Trimming shortened V by 1 base and J by 5 bases, and 11 bases separated the two germline ends. Germline CDR1 reads LNHNV; CDR2 reads YYDKDF (reference sequence). DNA for the CDR3: TGTGCCACCAGCAGAGTTGCAGGGCGAAATGAAAAACTGTTTTTT. Translation gives CATSRVAGRNEKLFF.

This chain joins TRBV27 and TRBJ1-5, with 9 bases fitting TRBD1. The CDR3 extends over 14 amino acids. CDR1 and CDR2 (germline): MNHEY, SMNVEV (reference sequence). With 6 bases clipped from V and 9 bases from J, the junction kept 9 bases outside the gene matches. The CDR3 region has the DNA TGTGCCAGCAGCACACAGGGGGCGATTCTGCCCCAGCATTTT. Translated, it gives CASSTQGAILPQHF.

This sequence joins TRBV9 and TRBJ1-2; 9 nucleotides match TRBD1. Trimming at V came to 3 bases and at J to 8 bases, leaving 8 bases not matched to a gene. The CDR3 length is 14 residues. Germline assignment: CDR1 SGDLS and CDR2 YYNGEE. The CDR3: CASSGLGQGGGYTF. The CDR3 DNA follows: TGTGCCAGCAGCGGACTGGGACAGGGTGGAGGCTACACCTTC.

The chain uses TRBV4-3 and TRBJ1-1; D might be TRBD1 (5 bases). The V gene's germline CDR1 is LGHNA and CDR2 YSLEER. The CDR3 runs to 15 residues. V was shortened by 4 bases and J by 6 bases, with 18 bases between the two germline ends. The CDR3 region has the DNA TGCGCCAGCAGCCTAGCGGCGGGGCGGACCGCTGAAGCTTTCTTT. Residues: CASSLAAGRTAEAFF.

The chain uses TRBV6-2 or TRBV6-3 and TRBJ2-7; the match to TRBD1 covers 10 bases. From germline, CDR1 is MNHEY and CDR2 SVGEGT. The CDR3 is made up of 16 amino acids. The V and J ends lost 6 bases and 1 base, in that order; junction bases with no gene match: 9. In DNA form, the CDR3 reads TGTGCCAGCAGCACCAATCCGGGACAGGGGTCCTACGAGCAGTACTTC. Amino acid sequence: CASSTNPGQGSYEQYF.

This chain uses TRBV27 with TRBJ2-3; 12 nucleotides agree with TRBD2. The trim removed 2 bases at V and 1 base at J, leaving 1 base unmatched. Germline CDR1 reads MNHEY; CDR2 reads SMNVEV (reference sequence). This CDR3 region has 16 residues. The CDR3 nucleotides are TGTGCCAGCAGTTTACTAGCGGGAGGGGGCACAGATACGCAGTATTTT. As protein: CASSLLAGGGTDTQYF.

V usage is TRBV5-4 and J usage is TRBJ1-6; 12 bases fit TRBD1. The CDR3 spans 16 residues. Germline values: CDR1 SGHNT, CDR2 YYREEE (reference sequence). J lost 8 bases, V lost 4 bases, and 7 bases had no gene match. CDR3: CASSPGGQGAHSPLHF. The CDR3 bases are TGTGCCAGCAGCCCGGGGGGACAGGGGGCTCATTCACCCCTCCACTTT.

This chain joins TRBV27 and TRBJ1-5, with 8 bases aligning to TRBD1. The CDR3 is made up of 18 amino acids. CDR1 MNHEY and CDR2 SMNVEV come from the germline V gene (reference sequence). V trimming: 4 bases; J trimming: 2 bases; junction bases outside the gene matches: 13. For the CDR3, the DNA is TGTGCCAGCAGTTCCAAACAGAGACAGGGGTACGGCAATCAGCCCCAGCATTTT. Protein product: CASSSKQRQGYGNQPQHF.

The chain uses TRBV6-1 and TRBJ1-2; 7 nucleotides align to TRBD1. The CDR3 consists of 14 residues. V shed 2 bases, J shed 5 bases, and the junction held 5 bases outside the gene matches. In germline, CDR1 is MNHNS, CDR2 SASEGT. The CDR3 DNA reads as TGTGCCAGCAGTGAACTGGGGACAGATTATGGCTACACCTTC. Amino acid sequence: CASSELGTDYGYTF.

This chain connects TRBV27 to TRBJ2-7; 9 bases are shared with TRBD1. This CDR3 is 17 amino acids long. Germline assignment: CDR1 MNHEY and CDR2 SMNVEV (reference sequence). V trimming: 2 bases; J trimming: 2 bases; junction bases outside the gene matches: 10. CDR3 in amino acids: CASSLEYRQGVAYEQYF. In nucleotides, the CDR3 is TGTGCCAGCAGTTTAGAATACCGACAGGGGGTTGCCTACGAGCAGTACTTC.

This clone was seen once. V usage is TRBV11-1 and J usage is TRBJ2-6; no firm D call. From germline, CDR1 is SGHAT and CDR2 FQDESV (reference sequence). Trimming pared 5 bases from V and 2 bases from J, leaving 7 bases between. The CDR3 runs to 14 residues. The CDR3 coding sequence is TGTGCCAGCAGCCACAGTACTGGGGCCAACGTCCTGACTTTC. Amino acid sequence: CASSHSTGANVLTF. Using reference TRBV11-1 and TRBJ2-6 for the parts outside the CDR3, the full variable domain is EAEVAQSPRYKITEKSQAVAFWCDPISGHATLYWYRQILGQGPELLVQFQDESVVDDSQLPKDRFSAERLKGVDSTLKIQPAELGDSAMYLCASSHSTGANVLTFGAGSRLTVL.

The chain joins TRBV19 to TRBJ1-2, with D maybe TRBD1 (5 bases). The V gene's germline CDR1 is LNHDA and CDR2 SQIVND (reference sequence). The V end lost 3 bases, the J end lost 8 bases, and 25 bases lay between the germline ends. The CDR3 is made up of 17 amino acids. The CDR3: CASSIVPSSAGQFGYTF. The DNA for the CDR3 is TGTGCCAGTAGTATCGTCCCCAGTTCGGCAGGGCAGTTCGGCTACACCTTC.

The rearrangement joins TRBV9 to TRBJ2-7; 11 positions agree with TRBD2. Germline loops: CDR1 SGDLS, CDR2 YYNGEE. V shed 3 bases, J shed 5 bases, and the junction held 7 bases outside the gene matches. The CDR3 loop spans 15 amino acids. As DNA, the CDR3 is TGTGCCAGCAGCGGCACCGGGACTAGCGGCGACGAGCAGTACTTC. Its translation: CASSGTGTSGDEQYF. The variable domain in full, with the rest retrieved from reference TRBV9 and TRBJ2-7, is DSGVTQTPKHLITATGQRVTLRCSPRSGDLSVYWYQQSLDQGLQFLIQYYNGEERAKGNILERFSAQQFPDLHSELNLSSLELGDSALYFCASSGTGTSGDEQYFGPGTRLTVT.

This clone was found once. The genes are TRBV19 and TRBJ1-3, with D tentatively TRBD1 (5 bases). In germline, CDR1 is LNHDA, CDR2 SQIVND (reference sequence). Trimming shortened V by 9 bases and J by 0 bases, and 15 bases separated the two germline ends. This CDR3 is 15 amino acids long. The CDR3 DNA sequence: TGTGCCAGCCGCGTCGTTCAGGGCTCTGGAAACACCATATATTTT. This translates into CASRVVQGSGNTIYF.

The chain has TRBV6-2 or TRBV6-3 and TRBJ2-7, with TRBD2 identical over 13 bases. The CDR3 sequence is 16 residues long. Germline V gives CDR1 MNHEY, CDR2 SVGEGT. The V segment lost 6 bases and the J segment 0 bases; nucleotides outside the gene matches: 5. Written as DNA, the CDR3 is TGTGCCAGCAGCGGGACTAGCGGGACGAGCTCCTACGAGCAGTACTTC. Translation: CASSGTSGTSSYEQYF.

This clone occurred a few times. The rearrangement links TRBV6-6 to TRBJ2-7; 8 nucleotides match TRBD1. The CDR3 is 14 residues long. J lost 5 bases, V lost 5 bases, and 8 bases had no gene match. Germline-derived CDR1 and CDR2 are MNHNY and SVGAGI (reference sequence). The CDR3, as DNA: TGTGCCAGCAGTCCCGGACAGGGTGCCCACGAGCAGTACTTC. Amino acids: CASSPGQGAHEQYF.

J is TRBJ2-2 and V is TRBV5-4; TRBD1 might be the D (5 bases). The CDR3 has 15 residues. The V and J ends lost 7 bases and 1 base respectively, with 14 bases between them. In germline, CDR1 is SGHNT, CDR2 YYREEE (reference sequence). CDR3 DNA sequence: TGTGCCAGCCACCGGGTAGGGGTGAACACCGGGGAGCTGTTTTTT. It encodes CASHRVGVNTGELFF.

The V gene is TRBV6-2 or TRBV6-3, the J gene TRBJ2-5; tentatively, D is TRBD2 (5 bases). Germline V gene lookup returns CDR1 MNHEY and CDR2 SVGEGT. The CDR3 length is 17 residues. Trimming took 4 bases from V and 4 from J, leaving 22 bases between them. In DNA form, the CDR3 reads TGTGCCAGCAGTTCGTACCACCCCACTAGAGGAGGAGAGACCCAGTACTTC. Translating it yields CASSSYHPTRGGETQYF.

The genes are TRBV27 and TRBJ2-5; 7 bases are a match to TRBD2. This CDR3 region has 13 residues. Germline CDR1 is MNHEY and CDR2 is SMNVEV (reference sequence). The CDR3 here is CASGRGVQETQYF. As DNA, the CDR3 is TGTGCTTCGGGGAGGGGTGTCCAAGAGACCCAGTACTTC.

The chain has TRBV12-3 or TRBV12-4 and TRBJ1-2, with 10 positions matching TRBD1. The CDR3 sequence is 13 residues long. Losses at the gene ends were 6 bases for V and 7 bases for J; bases not matched to a gene: 5. The CDR3 DNA reads as TGTGCCAGCAGGTCTGGACAGGGGGGTGGCTACACCTTC. Residues: CASRSGQGGGYTF.